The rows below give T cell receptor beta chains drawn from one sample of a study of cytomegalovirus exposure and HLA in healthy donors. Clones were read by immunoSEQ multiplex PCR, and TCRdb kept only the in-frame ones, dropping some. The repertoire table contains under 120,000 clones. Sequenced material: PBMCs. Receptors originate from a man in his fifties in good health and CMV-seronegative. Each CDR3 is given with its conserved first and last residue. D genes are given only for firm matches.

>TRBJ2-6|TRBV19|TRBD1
CASSFTGGAGANVLTF
TGTGCCAGTAGTTTCACAGGGGGCGCTGGGGCCAACGTCCTGACTTTC
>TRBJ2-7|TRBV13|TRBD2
CASSPGRSLAGDPYEQYF
TGTGCCAGCAGCCCCGGGAGGTCTCTAGCGGGAGACCCCTACGAGCAGTACTTC
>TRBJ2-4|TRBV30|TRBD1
CASQGGGHLPENIQYF
TGTGCCTCGCAAGGGGGCGGACACTTGCCCGAAAACATTCAGTACTTC
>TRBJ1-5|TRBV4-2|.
CASSQVGRAEPQHF
TGTGCCAGCAGCCAAGTGGGGAGGGCTGAGCCCCAGCATTTT
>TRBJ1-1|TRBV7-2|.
CASSLNTHSSEAFF
TGTGCCAGCAGCTTAAACACCCACAGTTCTGAAGCTTTCTTT
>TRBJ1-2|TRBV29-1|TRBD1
CSVATGVGYGYTF
TGCAGCGTTGCGACAGGGGTCGGCTATGGCTACACCTTC
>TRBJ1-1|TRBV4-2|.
CASSHQNRYTVDTEAFF
TGTGCCAGCAGCCATCAGAACCGATATACCGTGGACACTGAAGCTTTCTTT
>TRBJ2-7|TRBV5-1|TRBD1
CASSLTGTGGYEQYF
TGCGCCAGCAGCCTCACCGGGACAGGGGGCTACGAGCAGTACTTC
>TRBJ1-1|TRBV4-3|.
CASSQAGTKYTEAFF
TGCGCCAGCAGCCAAGCCGGGACAAAATACACTGAAGCTTTCTTT
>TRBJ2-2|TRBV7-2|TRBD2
CASSLVSSGTGELFF
TGTGCCAGCAGCTTAGTTTCTAGCGGCACCGGGGAGCTGTTTTTT